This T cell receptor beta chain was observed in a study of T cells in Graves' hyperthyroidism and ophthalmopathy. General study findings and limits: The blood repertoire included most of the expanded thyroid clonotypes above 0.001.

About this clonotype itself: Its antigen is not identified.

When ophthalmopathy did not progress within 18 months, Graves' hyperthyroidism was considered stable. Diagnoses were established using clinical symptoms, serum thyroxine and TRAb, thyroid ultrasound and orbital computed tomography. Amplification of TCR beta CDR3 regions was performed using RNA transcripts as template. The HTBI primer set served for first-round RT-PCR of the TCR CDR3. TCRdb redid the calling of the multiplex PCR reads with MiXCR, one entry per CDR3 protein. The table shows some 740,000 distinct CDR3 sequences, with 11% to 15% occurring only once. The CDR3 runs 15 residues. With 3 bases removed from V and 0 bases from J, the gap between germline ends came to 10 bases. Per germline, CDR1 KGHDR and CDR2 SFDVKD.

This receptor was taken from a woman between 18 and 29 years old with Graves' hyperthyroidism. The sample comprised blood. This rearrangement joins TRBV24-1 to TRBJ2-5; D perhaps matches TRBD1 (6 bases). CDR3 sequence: CATSDRDTYQETQYF. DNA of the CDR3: TGTGCCACCAGTGATCGGGACACCTACCAAGAGACCCAGTACTTC.